These 11 T cell receptor beta chains came from one sample sequenced in a study of T cells in Graves' hyperthyroidism and ophthalmopathy. Using RNA transcripts as the source, TCR beta CDR3 regions were amplified. The HTBI primer set drove a first-round RT-PCR of the TCR CDR3. Via MiXCR, TCRdb re-called the multiplex PCR reads, giving one row per CDR3 protein. The sample contains 700,000 or so distinct CDR3 sequences, about 16% of which appear only once. The sequencing input was blood. The receptor source for this set is a man aged 18-30 years with Graves' hyperthyroidism.

This clonotype showed up many times. The genes are TRBV28 and TRBJ1-1; D call uncertain. This CDR3 is 12 amino acids long. Germline V gene sequence: CDR1 MDHEN, CDR2 SYDVKM. Trimming took off 5 bases at V and 3 bases at J, with 7 bases between the two ends. The CDR3 bases are TGTGCCAGCAGTCTAAGGTACACTGAAGCTTTCTTT. Amino acids: CASSLRYTEAFF.

The CDR3 DNA reads as TGTGCCATCAGTGAGTCACAGGGGGCCGCGTTTGGGCTGCAGCCCCAGCATTTT. Residues: CAISESQGAAFGLQPQHF. The J gene is TRBJ1-5, the V gene TRBV10-3, with 9 bases that match TRBD1. The V and J ends lost 0 bases and 7 bases, in that order; junction bases with no gene match: 13. This CDR3 is built from 18 residues. Germline V CDR1 and CDR2: ENHRY, SYGVKD.

This clonotype appeared many times. The V call is TRBV27, the J call TRBJ2-7, with D possibly TRBD1 on 7 matching bases. Germline V lookup: CDR1 MNHEY, CDR2 SMNVEV (reference sequence). CDR3 length equals 15 residues. V was cut by 3 bases and J by 7 bases, with 19 bases left in between. The CDR3 nucleotides read TGTGCCAGCAGTTTGAGGAGGGACAGCCAAGGAGAGCAGTACTTC. Protein: CASSLRRDSQGEQYF.

This clonotype was observed a handful of times. The V gene is TRBV20-1, the J gene TRBJ1-2; 9 nucleotides align to TRBD1. The germline V gene encodes CDR1 DFQATT and CDR2 SNEGSKA (reference sequence). V lost 6 bases, J lost 1 base, and 9 bases stayed unmatched. The CDR3 contains 15 residues. CDR3 region: CSAEDRGSRNYGYTF. CDR3 bases: TGCAGTGCCGAGGACAGGGGATCTCGTAACTATGGCTACACCTTC.

This clonotype showed up many times. This sequence joins TRBV28 and TRBJ1-4; weak D call: TRBD1 (5 bases). CDR3 length: 14 residues. The germline gives CDR1 MDHEN, CDR2 SYDVKM. Deletions cut 3 bases from V and 8 bases from J, with 13 bases between. CDR3 protein: CASSFGTALEKLFF. CDR3 in DNA: TGTGCCAGCAGTTTCGGGACGGCCTTAGAAAAACTGTTTTTT.

In its sample, this clonotype was seen many times. The chain carries TRBV5-1 and TRBJ2-1; D possibly corresponds to TRBD1 (6 bases). CDR3 length equals 13 residues. V dropped 7 bases and J dropped 3 bases, with 11 bases sitting between them. Germline V gene data show CDR1 as SGHRS and CDR2 as YFSETQ. CDR3 protein: CASYMDSYNEQFF. The CDR3 coding sequence is TGCGCCAGCTATATGGACAGCTACAATGAGCAGTTCTTC.

This clonotype was seen at least ten times. This rearrangement joins TRBV28 to TRBJ2-1; TRBD2 matches at 11 bases. Germline CDR1 and CDR2: MDHEN and SYDVKM. CDR3 size: 18 residues. V lost 3 bases to trimming and J lost 4 bases; unmatched junction nucleotides: 11. The CDR3 here is CASSFLWVTSGKYNEQFF. DNA for the CDR3: TGTGCCAGCAGTTTTCTCTGGGTGACTAGCGGGAAGTACAATGAGCAGTTCTTC.

Ten or more counts support this clonotype. V gene TRBV20-1 combines with J gene TRBJ1-5; tentatively, D is TRBD1 (5 bases). V was pared by 5 bases and J by 5 bases, with 19 bases between. This CDR3 is built from 15 residues. CDR1 is DFQATT, CDR2 SNEGSKA, per germline (reference sequence). In DNA, the CDR3 is TGCAGTGCTTACGAACTCGGACAAGGGCATCAGCCCCAGCATTTT. This sequence encodes CSAYELGQGHQPQHF.

The chain links TRBV6-1 to TRBJ2-3; TRBD2 is a possible D gene (7 bases). The germline V and J ends were trimmed by 10 bases and 4 bases, with 21 bases remaining between them. The CDR3 runs 15 residues. The V gene's germline CDR1 is MNHNS and CDR2 SASEGT. CDR3 nucleotide sequence: TGTGCCACCATTCAGGGGAGGGGTTCTGCAGATACGCAGTATTTT. Translated: CATIQGRGSADTQYF.

In its sample, this clonotype was seen many times. This sequence joins TRBV6-2 or TRBV6-3 and TRBJ2-4, with 8 bases matching TRBD2. The CDR3 has 15 residues. The V gene end was trimmed by 1 base and the J gene end by 9 bases; junction bases not matched to a gene: 8. Germline-derived CDR1 and CDR2 are MNHEY and SVGEGT. The CDR3 bases are TGTGCCAGCAGTTACTTTCTAGCGGCGGGGGGCATTCAGTACTTC. The encoded protein is CASSYFLAAGGIQYF.

The chain combines TRBV19 with TRBJ2-5; 9 positions agree with TRBD2. CDR1 and CDR2 from the germline V gene are LNHDA and SQIVND (reference sequence). The CDR3 spans 15 residues. V was pared by 1 base and J by 4 bases, with 4 bases of the junction left unmatched. The CDR3 DNA is TGTGCCAGTAGTATAGGCGGGAGGGCGGGAGAGACCCAGTACTTC. Protein sequence: CASSIGGRAGETQYF.